A selection of T cell receptor beta chains follows, all from one sample in a study of blood T cell repertoires in COVID-19. Sequencing used immunoSEQ multiplex PCR; TCRdb keeps in-frame clones, though not all of them. The sample lists fewer than 400,000 clones, more than 90% seen once, with 3.9% in the top ten. The specimen sequenced was PBMCs or T cells enriched from blood (not recorded which). The receptors shown here come from a woman in her 30s who had been exposed to COVID-19. Both conserved end residues are part of each CDR3.

>TRBV7-2|TRBJ2-7|14
CASSLVGQGYEQYF
>TRBV9|TRBJ1-2|13
CASSVDRAYGYTF
>TRBV19|TRBJ2-7|13
CASSRQLNYEQYF
>TRBV2|TRBJ2-1|14
CASSTRSSYNEQFF
>TRBV4-1|TRBJ2-2|17
CASSQDLAGGWTGELFF
>TRBV27|TRBJ2-6|15
CASSLLAVGANVLTF
>TRBV12-3/TRBV12-4|TRBJ2-5|11
CASSGGQGSNF
>TRBV18|TRBJ2-2|16
CASSSGTSGETGELFF
>TRBV15|TRBJ2-1|12
CATSRVTNEQFF
>TRBV9|TRBJ2-1|16
CASSASSGTRYNEQFF
>TRBV4-3|TRBJ1-6|15
CASRTTTTGSTPLHF
>TRBV29-1|TRBJ1-2|16
CSVEDSASEGGYGYTF
>TRBV4-1|TRBJ2-1|12
CASSQVNYEQFF
>TRBV5-1|TRBJ1-6|17
CASSRTGVSSYNSPLHF
>TRBV2|TRBJ1-1|13
CASRDRETTEAFF
>TRBV30|TRBJ1-4|14
CAWRGGATNEKLFF
>TRBV4-3|TRBJ1-2|16
CASSQAGRGGGYGYTF
>TRBV5-1|TRBJ2-5|15
CASSALTGDQETQYF
>TRBV5-4|TRBJ2-5|14
CASSLVASQETQYF